This TCR beta chain stems from a study of T cell repertoires in cytomegalovirus infection (dated by TCRdb to 2018 to 2020). Regarding the complete study: The peptide stimulations were aimed at well-studied HLA-B-restricted epitopes as well as recently identified HLA-C-restricted CMV epitopes, whose presentation resists viral immunomodulation. The HLA type of each donor mattered for the analysis, because public TCR beta signatures pointed to carriage of CMV infection along with the matching HLA type.

Study-wide findings and limitations: The ex vivo response was dominated by HLA-C-restricted CMV-specific TCR beta clonotypes, which also provided the single most frequent clonotype in two of eight donors. In both this cohort and an independent cohort of 352 donors, the cumulative frequency of public TCR beta family members distinguished carriers of CMV infection plus the relevant HLA type.

Interpreted using the paper, the treatment or condition label stands for: in vitro stimulation with specific CMV peptide epitopes to enrich CMV-specific T cells. TCRdb shows the sequencer as Illumina HiSeq 1500. The raw public reads went through TCRdb reprocessing: fastp at Q25, MiXCR clone calling, in-frame beta chains kept. Rows are unified per CDR3 protein, each entry keeping the most common DNA and genes. The sample has roughly 280,000 distinct CDR3 sequences on record, roughly a fifth of them singletons. The ten largest clones represent roughly a fifth of the sample. There are a few counts of this clonotype. It lacks a known antigen. It has no much larger one-base neighbor in the sample; base qualities were not kept. The specimen was cultured PBMCs, collected from culture after CMV antigen stimulation. This clonotype was sampled from a human donor in good health (CMV status not recorded). Some clones in this sample may be carry-over from other donors' samples.

The DNA sequence is as follows: TGTGCCAGCAGTGGGACAATGAGCTCCTACAATGAGCAGTTCTTC. It translates as CASSGTMSSYNEQFF. The V and J genes are TRBV6-1 and TRBJ2-1; the D gene is perhaps TRBD1, on 5 matching bases. The CDR3 runs 15 residues from the cysteine to the phenylalanine. CDR3 DNA is the only sequence kept; it has 45 bases, read in frame from the first base. V and J lose 4 bases and 0 bases, and a span of 10 bases separates them. The CDR1 and CDR2 encoded by the germline V gene are MNHNS and SASEGT.